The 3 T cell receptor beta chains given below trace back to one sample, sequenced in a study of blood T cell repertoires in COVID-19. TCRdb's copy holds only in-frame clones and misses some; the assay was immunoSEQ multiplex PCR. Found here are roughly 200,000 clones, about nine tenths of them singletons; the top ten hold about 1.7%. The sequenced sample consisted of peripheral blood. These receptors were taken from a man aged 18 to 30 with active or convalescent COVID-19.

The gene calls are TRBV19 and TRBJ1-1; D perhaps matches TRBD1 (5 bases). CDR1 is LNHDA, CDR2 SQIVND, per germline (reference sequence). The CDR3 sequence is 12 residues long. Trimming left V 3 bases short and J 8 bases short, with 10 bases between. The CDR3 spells CASSMGGGEAFF. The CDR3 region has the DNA TGTGCCAGTAGTATGGGGGGAGGAGAAGCTTTCTTT.

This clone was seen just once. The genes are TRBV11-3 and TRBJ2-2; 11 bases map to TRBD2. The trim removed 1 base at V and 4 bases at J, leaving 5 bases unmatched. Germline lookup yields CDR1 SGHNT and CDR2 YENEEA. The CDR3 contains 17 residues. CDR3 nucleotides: TGTGCCAGCAGCTTAGGACTAGCGGGATCGAGCACCGGGGAGCTGTTTTTT. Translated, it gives CASSLGLAGSSTGELFF.

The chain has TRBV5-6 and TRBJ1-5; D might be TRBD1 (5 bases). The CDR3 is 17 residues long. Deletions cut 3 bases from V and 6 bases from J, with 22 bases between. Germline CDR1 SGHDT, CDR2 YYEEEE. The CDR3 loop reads CASSSMDGRAVGQPQHF. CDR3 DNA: TGTGCCAGCAGCTCCATGGATGGCAGGGCGGTAGGTCAGCCCCAGCATTTT.